These 25 T cell receptor beta chains share one sample of origin, sequenced in a study of identical twins. TCRdb redid the calling of the 5' RACE reads with MiXCR, one entry per CDR3 protein. The sample has hundreds of thousands of distinct CDR3 sequences, less than 7% seen once. Sequencing input: naive T cells sorted from blood. The receptors originated from a young man in good health.

This clonotype was picked up a small number of times. J is TRBJ2-3 and V is TRBV20-1; the match to TRBD2 covers 10 bases. Unmatched junction bases numbered 12, after V lost 3 bases and J lost 9 bases. CDR1 and CDR2 (germline): DFQATT, SNEGSKA (reference sequence). The CDR3 has 15 residues. CDR3 in amino acids: CSARASGSWGGTQYF. DNA for the CDR3: TGCAGTGCTAGGGCTAGCGGGAGTTGGGGAGGCACGCAGTATTTT.

This clonotype was found many times. V and J are TRBV12-3 or TRBV12-4 and TRBJ2-3, with 8 bases fitting TRBD1. The V and J ends lost 3 bases and 4 bases, in that order; junction bases with no gene match: 3. The CDR3 covers 14 residues. CDR3 region: CASSLETGADTQYF. CDR3 bases: TGTGCCAGCAGTTTGGAGACAGGGGCAGATACGCAGTATTTT.

The V call is TRBV30, the J call TRBJ2-3, with 11 bases matching TRBD2. The germline gives CDR1 GTSNPN, CDR2 SVGIG (reference sequence). The CDR3 runs to 14 residues. V shed 0 bases, J shed 8 bases, and the junction held 4 bases outside the gene matches. The CDR3, as DNA: TGTGCCTGGAGTGTTGGGACTAGCGGAAGTACGCAGTATTTT. This gives the protein CAWSVGTSGSTQYF.

CDR3 region: CASSALGQGIHQPQHF. In DNA form, the CDR3 reads TGTGCCAGCAGTGCGTTGGGACAGGGTATTCATCAGCCCCAGCATTTT. The V and J genes are TRBV12-3 or TRBV12-4 and TRBJ1-5; the match to TRBD1 covers 9 bases. Germline trimming cut 5 bases from V and 5 bases from J; bases unmatched to any gene: 10. The length of the CDR3 is 16 residues.

This clonotype appeared a few times. The CDR3 here is CASSAGQRTTNEKLFF. Written as DNA, the CDR3 is TGTGCCAGCAGCGCAGGACAGCGGACAACTAATGAAAAACTGTTTTTT. The V gene is TRBV7-6, the J gene TRBJ1-4; D might be TRBD1 (6 bases). The CDR3 has 16 residues. V shed 5 bases and J shed 0 bases, with 13 bases lying between them. The germline CDR1 and CDR2 sequences are SGHVS and FNYEAQ. Variable domain in full (rest from reference TRBV7-6 and TRBJ1-4): GAGVSQSPRYKVTKRGQDVALRCDPISGHVSLYWYRQALGQGPEFLTYFNYEAQQDKSGLPNDRFSAERPEGSISTLTIQRTEQRDSAMYRCASSAGQRTTNEKLFFGSGTQLSVL.

A remark on this clonotype: Since a much larger clone is just one base distant, this may be a read error. This chain links TRBV10-3 with TRBJ1-1, with D unresolved. Trimming removed 3 bases from V and 2 bases from J, with 1 base in between. The V gene's germline CDR1 is ENHRY and CDR2 SYGVKD. The CDR3 covers 11 residues. CDR3 nucleotides: TGTGCCATCAGTGATAACACTGAAGCTTTCTTT. It translates to CAISDNTEAFF.

J is TRBJ2-7 and V is TRBV5-1, with 10 bases fitting TRBD2. CDR1 SGHRS and CDR2 YFSETQ come from the germline V gene. The CDR3 is 15 residues long. The V segment lost 1 base and the J segment 1 base; nucleotides outside the gene matches: 2. CDR3 nucleotide sequence: TGCGCCAGCAGCTTGAGGACTAGCGGTTCCTACGAGCAGTACTTC. Its protein product is CASSLRTSGSYEQYF.

V gene TRBV5-1 combines with J gene TRBJ2-3, with 8 bases aligning to TRBD2. The ends lost 0 bases at V and 4 bases at J; junction bases unmatched: 4. CDR3 length: 15 amino acids. The germline V gene encodes CDR1 SGHRS and CDR2 YFSETQ. CDR3 loop: CASSLESGSADTQYF. CDR3 in DNA: TGCGCCAGCAGCTTGGAGAGCGGGAGCGCAGATACGCAGTATTTT.

In this sample, this clonotype turned up many times. The genes are TRBV4-3 and TRBJ1-4; 7 bases fit TRBD1. Per the germline V gene, CDR1 is LGHNA and CDR2 is YSLEER. The CDR3 extends over 16 amino acids. V lost 5 bases to trimming and J lost 2 bases; unmatched junction nucleotides: 8. This CDR3 is CASSLTGTGTNEKLFF. The CDR3 DNA reads as TGCGCCAGCAGCTTGACAGGGACGGGGACTAATGAAAAACTGTTTTTT.

The chain joins TRBV7-3 to TRBJ2-7; D ambiguous. Trimming stripped 0 bases from V and 0 bases from J, with 9 bases between. In germline, CDR1 is SGHTA, CDR2 FQGTGA. This CDR3 is built from 15 residues. The CDR3 DNA reads as TGTGCCAGCAGCTTAACTCCCAGCAGCTCCTACGAGCAGTACTTC. This gives the protein CASSLTPSSSYEQYF.

J is TRBJ2-3 and V is TRBV27, with D perhaps TRBD2 (6 bases). Trimming removed 3 bases from V and 6 bases from J, with 13 bases in between. Germline V lookup: CDR1 MNHEY, CDR2 SMNVEV (reference sequence). CDR3 length equals 14 residues. The CDR3 region is CASSFLLADDTQYF. Here the CDR3 DNA reads TGTGCCAGCAGTTTCTTACTAGCAGATGATACGCAGTATTTT.

Ten or more counts support this clonotype. J is TRBJ2-3 and V is TRBV20-1, with 7 bases that match TRBD1. V was pared by 3 bases and J by 2 bases, with 5 bases of the junction left unmatched. Germline lookup yields CDR1 DFQATT and CDR2 SNEGSKA (reference sequence). The CDR3 loop spans 14 amino acids. CDR3 DNA: TGCAGTGCTAGGGGACAGTCTGCCACAGATACGCAGTATTTT. It codes for CSARGQSATDTQYF.

This clonotype was recorded many times. V and J are TRBV27 and TRBJ2-3; 7 bases align to TRBD2. Germline V gene data show CDR1 as MNHEY and CDR2 as SMNVEV (reference sequence). Trimming removed 6 bases from V and 4 bases from J; junction bases left unmatched: 13. The CDR3 sequence is 16 residues long. In nucleotides, the CDR3 is TGTGCCAGCAGCACCTATGAGGAGAGCGGGGCAGATACGCAGTATTTT. This gives the protein CASSTYEESGADTQYF.

The chain uses TRBV27 and TRBJ2-7, with D maybe TRBD1 (6 bases). From germline, CDR1 is MNHEY and CDR2 SMNVEV (reference sequence). V was shortened by 6 bases and J by 3 bases, with 15 bases between the two germline ends. There are 14 residues in the CDR3. Here the CDR3 reads CASSPDRNFYEQYV. The CDR3 DNA reads TGTGCCAGCAGCCCCGACAGGAACTTCTACGAGCAGTACGTC.

This clonotype was observed a few times. The chain is built from TRBV11-2 and TRBJ1-5, with D possibly TRBD1 on 6 matching bases. The V end was cut by 1 base, the J end by 0 bases, with 10 bases between. The germline V gene encodes CDR1 SGHAT and CDR2 FQNNGV. The CDR3 is made up of 16 amino acids. The CDR3 DNA sequence: TGTGCCAGCAGCTTAGGCAGGGGTCATAGCAATCAGCCCCAGCATTTT. It encodes CASSLGRGHSNQPQHF.

There are many counts of this clonotype. The chain joins TRBV5-5 to TRBJ2-1; 9 bases are shared with TRBD1. The CDR3 covers 16 residues. The trim removed 0 bases at V and 4 bases at J, leaving 5 bases unmatched. The germline CDR1 and CDR2 sequences are SGHKS and YYEKEE (reference sequence). The CDR3 region is CASSLDRDRVYNEQFF. The DNA for the CDR3 is TGTGCCAGCAGCTTGGACCGGGACAGGGTGTACAATGAGCAGTTCTTC.

The rearrangement joins TRBV30 to TRBJ2-7; D is tentatively TRBD1 or TRBD2 (5 bases each). Trimming left V 7 bases short and J 2 bases short, with 12 bases between. This CDR3 has 12 residues. CDR1 is GTSNPN, CDR2 SVGIG, per germline (reference sequence). The CDR3 coding sequence is TGTGCCTACCGGGACGGACCCTACGAGCAGTACGTC. Its protein is CAYRDGPYEQYV.

This clonotype was recorded at least ten times. The rearrangement links TRBV20-1 to TRBJ2-7; tentative D call: TRBD1 (6 bases). CDR3 length: 12 amino acids. The germline V gene has CDR1 DFQATT and CDR2 SNEGSKA (reference sequence). Trimming stripped 5 bases from V and 5 bases from J, with 13 bases between. Here the CDR3 DNA reads TGCAGTGCTTTGGACAGTTTGGACGAGCAGTACTTC. Protein: CSALDSLDEQYF.

The chain joins TRBV11-2 to TRBJ2-6; D ambiguous. V was clipped by 6 bases and J by 1 base, with 13 bases between them. The CDR3 has 16 residues. The germline V gene encodes CDR1 SGHAT and CDR2 FQNNGV. The CDR3 reads CASRRSTTSGANVLTF. CDR3 in DNA: TGTGCCAGCAGACGGAGTACTACTTCTGGGGCCAACGTCCTGACTTTC.

This clonotype was counted between two and nine times. The J gene is TRBJ2-7, the V gene TRBV6-2 or TRBV6-3, with D possibly being TRBD1 or TRBD2 (5 bases each). Trimming removed 7 bases at V and 1 base at J, with 11 bases between. The CDR3 is made up of 13 amino acids. Germline V gene lookup returns CDR1 MNHEY and CDR2 SVGEGT. The CDR3 DNA sequence: TGTGCCAGCATCGGGGACGGATCCTACGAGCAGTACTTC. This encodes CASIGDGSYEQYF.

This clonotype was seen more than once but under ten times. The chain uses TRBV20-1 and TRBJ2-2; 9 nucleotides line up with TRBD2. CDR3 size: 18 residues. Germline CDR1 and CDR2: DFQATT and SNEGSKA (reference sequence). With V trimmed by 0 bases and J by 1 base, 9 bases remained unmatched. CDR3 region: CSARELLAGPGNTGELFF. CDR3 nucleotides: TGCAGTGCTAGAGAATTACTAGCGGGCCCCGGGAACACCGGGGAGCTGTTTTTT.

This clonotype was seen a handful of times. The gene calls are TRBV12-3 or TRBV12-4 and TRBJ2-2, with 7 bases identical to TRBD1. The CDR3 is made up of 20 amino acids. J gave up 2 bases and V 3 bases, and 18 bases lay outside the gene matches. CDR3 sequence (DNA): TGTGCCAGCAGTTTGTACAGGGGACGAGCCGGAGGAAAAAACACCGGGGAGCTGTTTTTT. It encodes CASSLYRGRAGGKNTGELFF.

This clonotype showed up just a few times. The chain joins TRBV29-1 to TRBJ2-1; TRBD1 or TRBD2 may be the D gene (5 bases each). Deletions cut 6 bases from V and 0 bases from J, with 15 bases between. Germline V gives CDR1 SQVTM, CDR2 ANQGSEA. This CDR3 spans 15 amino acids. The CDR3 sequence: CSVAGANGSYNEQFF. The CDR3 DNA is TGCAGCGTGGCCGGGGCGAACGGCTCCTACAATGAGCAGTTCTTC.

Only a few counts were recorded for this clonotype. This sequence joins TRBV5-1 and TRBJ2-3; possible D gene TRBD2, 7 bases. Germline V gene sequence: CDR1 SGHRS, CDR2 YFSETQ. Trimming shortened V by 6 bases and J by 4 bases, and 12 bases separated the two germline ends. CDR3 size: 13 residues. CDR3 sequence reads: CASNQGRADTQYF. CDR3 in DNA: TGCGCCAGCAACCAGGGGAGGGCAGATACGCAGTATTTT.

The chain recombines TRBV6-2 or TRBV6-3 with TRBJ1-5; no clear D gene. This CDR3 is 12 amino acids long. Germline V gene sequence: CDR1 MNHEY, CDR2 SVGEGT. V dropped 10 bases and J dropped 10 bases, with 17 bases sitting between them. The CDR3 spells CATAAPFVPQHF. The CDR3 nucleotides read TGTGCCACCGCCGCCCCGTTTGTCCCCCAGCATTTT.